This TCR beta chain originates from a study of OX40 agonist ivuxolimab in advanced cancers. Study-level background: Ivuxolimab was a fully human IgG2 agonistic monoclonal antibody targeting the costimulatory receptor OX40 (CD134). Intravenous ivuxolimab was administered to patients every 2 weeks at six dose levels: 0.01, 0.1, 0.3, 1.5, 3 and 10 mg/kg. Among the 50 to 55 dose-escalation patients, around 19 had hepatocellular carcinoma, 15 melanoma, 9 renal cell carcinoma and 9 head and neck cancer. In the dose-escalation cohort, 65% to 90% of patients were male, and the mean age was roughly 60 years, with a range of 23 to 79. Prior anti-PD-1, anti-PD-L1 or anti-CTLA-4 therapy was permitted, and checkpoint inhibitors had been received by about 44% of dose-escalation patients. Partial responses occurred in three dose-escalation patients: two with cutaneous melanoma and one with hepatocellular carcinoma. Peripheral TCRbeta sequencing aimed to test whether ivuxolimab altered TCR sequence diversity and caused clonal T-cell expansion. The monotherapy dose-escalation portion (N of about 52 patients) of the phase I ivuxolimab trial is reported in the paper.

Points the paper makes about the study in general: In partial responders in the 0.1-3.0 mg/kg groups, normalized peripheral clonal expansion was found to be among the lowest, especially among CD8+ T cells. Low levels of normalized T-cell clonal expansion were also seen in some patients who did not respond. Antigen specificity was not determined for the clonally expanded peripheral T cells. Clonal expansion of both CD4+ and CD8+ blood T cells was observed from baseline to week 6 at doses 0.1 to 3.0 mg/kg. On average, CD8+ T cells showed more expanded clones than CD4+ T cells after ivuxolimab.

As for this clone: This receptor's antigen is unknown. No base qualities exist here, and no much larger clone lies one base off it.

Its CDR3 holds 16 amino acids, cysteine through phenylalanine. Only CDR3 DNA is held: 48 bases, read in frame from base 1. The V end loses 5 bases and the J end loses 0 bases, and a stretch of 15 bases separates them. The germline V gene (reference sequence) sets CDR1 to SGHNT and CDR2 to YYREEE. The trial excluded patients who had a history of autoimmune disease or who were on systemic immunosuppression. Peripheral blood for TCR sequencing was collected from all dose cohorts at baseline, on cycle 4 day 1, and on cycle 7 day 1. The samples were taken from a phase I, first-in-human, multicenter, open-label dose-escalation trial of ivuxolimab. The trial enrolled adults with locally advanced or metastatic head and neck squamous cell, hepatocellular, melanoma or renal cell carcinoma. Before TCR sequencing, CD4+ and CD8+ T cells were separately sorted from peripheral blood. For sequencing of the TCRbeta CDR3 region, genomic DNA was extracted from the sorted cells. TCRbeta CDR3 regions were sequenced using the immunoSEQ Assay. The source is immuneACCESS, and TCRdb retained only in-frame sequences with V and J called. Part of the clones is not carried over; for the studies checked, unresolved V genes explain less than half of this, and the remainder is unexplained. In all, the sample holds roughly 64,000 clones, and around 90% of those were seen once. Around 0.8% of the sample lies in the top ten.

This specimen was CD4+ or CD8+ T cells sorted from blood, taken in a trial of the OX40 agonist ivuxolimab. The chain is made from TRBV5-4 and TRBJ2-4, with a tentative D call of TRBD1 or TRBD2, each matching 5 bases. The TCR comes from an adult with an advanced solid tumor such as melanoma, head and neck, liver or kidney cancer. DNA sequence: TGTGCCAGCAGTCGGGAAGGGGATCTAGCCAAAAACATTCAGTACTTC. Its translation reads: CASSREGDLAKNIQYF.